This TCR beta chain was recovered during a study of shared clonotypes between healthy human individuals. As concerns this clone: Its specificity is not known.

Regarding the study as a whole: Collection of samples was limited to blood; tissue repertoires likely differ.

The table came from immunoSEQ multiplex PCR; TCRdb's copy has only in-frame clones and leaves some out. Of millions of clones listed, about 94% are singletons. Naive-designated CD8 cells lacked CD45RO, were positively enriched for CCR7, and omitted terminally differentiated effector memory CD45RA+ cells. V lost 7 bases to trimming and J lost 0 bases; unmatched junction nucleotides: 6. The CDR3 totals 17 residues. Germline V gene sequence: CDR1 MDHEN, CDR2 SYDVKM. The sequenced sample consisted of naive CD8+ T cells sorted from blood. This receptor was taken from a man between 18 and 29 years old in good health. The rearrangement joins TRBV28 to TRBJ1-6; TRBD1 agrees at 10 bases. The CDR3 sequence is CASTGQGVSSYNSPLHF. In DNA, the CDR3 is TGTGCCAGCACCGGACAGGGGGTTAGCTCCTATAATTCACCCCTCCACTTT.